This TCR beta chain was sequenced in a study of T cells in Graves' hyperthyroidism and ophthalmopathy. Study conclusions and caveats: Model output signaled ophthalmopathy a median around 6.9 months ahead of onset.

Amplification targeted TCR beta CDR3 regions from RNA transcripts. First-round RT-PCR targeting the TCR CDR3 was performed with the HTBI primer set. TCRdb ran MiXCR on the multiplex PCR reads and lists one entry per CDR3 protein. The table lists a few hundred thousand distinct CDR3 sequences, roughly 20% of them singletons, with 26% in the top ten. This CDR3 comprises 15 residues. From germline, CDR1 is MNHNS and CDR2 SASEGT. The germline V and J ends were trimmed by 6 bases and 3 bases, with 17 bases remaining between them. In this sample, this clonotype turned up many times. Its antigen is still unknown.

The sequence was collected from a young man with Graves' hyperthyroidism. Sequences were obtained from blood. The J gene is TRBJ2-5, the V gene TRBV6-1; D is perhaps TRBD1 (6 bases). The CDR3 here is CASRQARAGEETQYF. The CDR3 nucleotides read TGTGCCAGCAGACAGGCGAGGGCAGGGGAAGAGACCCAGTACTTC.